This TCR beta chain was identified in a study of blood T cell repertoires in COVID-19. Measured with immunoSEQ multiplex PCR; TCRdb has only the in-frame clones, and not every one. The sample consists of some 250,000 clones, around 86% of them appearing once. The germline gives CDR1 MNHEY, CDR2 SVGAGI. The CDR3 loop spans 12 amino acids. J was trimmed by 16 bases and V by 7 bases; bases with no gene match: 12. Material: PBMCs or T cells enriched from blood (not recorded which). The clonotype originates from a woman aged 40 to 50 with acute COVID-19. The rearrangement links TRBV6-5 to TRBJ2-4, with TRBD1 identical over 8 bases. The CDR3 protein is CASNHGGQVFYF. CDR3 DNA: TGTGCCAGCAACCACGGGGGACAGGTTTTCTACTTC.